The rows below give T cell receptor beta chains drawn from one sample of a study of T cell repertoires in cytomegalovirus infection. Each CDR3 protein gets one entry after TCRdb re-called the reads with MiXCR. The profile covers roughly 570,000 distinct CDR3 sequences, with almost 40% appearing a single time and 40% to 60% taken by the ten largest. These receptors' antigens are unknown. Sample: cultured PBMCs, taken from culture after CMV antigen stimulation. Every receptor here comes from a human donor in good health (CMV status not recorded). Some clones in this sample may be carry-over from other donors' samples. CDR3s include the opening cysteine and the closing phenylalanine or tryptophan. A D gene is named only where the DNA matches it firmly. Clone size appears in some rows only: once, few, many, or a class for an expanded clone.

cdr3_aa	cdr3_nt	d_call	clone_size	j_call	v_call
CASSSGGHLSYNEQFF	TGTGCCAGCAGCTCCGGGGGACACCTCTCCTACAATGAGCAGTTCTTC	NA	NA	TRBJ2-1	TRBV11-2
CASSLEWNNYGYTF	TGCGCCAGCAGCTTGGAATGGAATAACTATGGCTACACCTTC	NA	NA	TRBJ1-2	TRBV5-1
CASSQRRSPGGPRGTGELFF	TGTGCCAGTAGCCAAAGAAGATCCCCGGGGGGGCCCCGGGGCACCGGGGAGCTGTTTTTT	TRBD2	few	TRBJ2-2	TRBV19
CASSQNRGLWGYTF	TGCGCCAGCAGCCAAAACAGGGGATTGTGGGGCTACACCTTC	TRBD1	few	TRBJ1-2	TRBV4-1
CASSTGNHYEQYF	TGTGCCAGCAGCACAGGGAACCACTACGAGCAGTACTTC	NA	NA	TRBJ2-7	TRBV7-2
CASSAGTYGYTF	TGTGCCAGCAGTGCCGGGACTTATGGCTACACCTTC	NA	NA	TRBJ1-2	TRBV2
CASIQGLADARDTQYF	TGTGCCAGCATTCAAGGACTAGCGGACGCTAGGGATACGCAGTATTTT	TRBD2	NA	TRBJ2-3	TRBV6-6
CASSLILTGGEQYF	TGTGCCAGCAGCTTAATCCTCACAGGTGGCGAGCAGTACTTC	NA	many	TRBJ2-7	TRBV7-2
CASSPGTSIYEQYF	TGTGCCAGCTCACCCGGGACTAGCATCTACGAGCAGTACTTC	TRBD2	NA	TRBJ2-7	TRBV18
CASTSQRNQPQHF	TGTGCCAGCACCTCCCAAAGAAATCAGCCCCAGCATTTT	NA	many	TRBJ1-5	TRBV6-2/TRBV6-3
CASSFQTSGEQFF	TGTGCCAGCAGCTTTCAGACTAGCGGTGAGCAGTTCTTC	TRBD2	NA	TRBJ2-1	TRBV11-2
CASSLASGTSGRTAQYF	TGTGCCAGCAGCTTAGCTTCCGGGACTAGCGGGAGGACGGCGCAGTATTTT	TRBD2	NA	TRBJ2-3	TRBV7-6
CASTPPGMETRDTQYF	TGTGCCAGCACCCCGCCGGGGATGGAGACAAGGGATACGCAGTATTTT	NA	few	TRBJ2-3	TRBV6-2/TRBV6-3
CASSLDRLGTDTQYF	TGCGCCAGCAGCTTGGACAGATTGGGCACAGATACGCAGTATTTT	NA	few	TRBJ2-3	TRBV5-1
CASSLGQWIDEQFF	TGTGCCAGCAGCCTGGGACAGTGGATCGATGAGCAGTTCTTC	TRBD1	once	TRBJ2-1	TRBV28
CAISGGQGETQYF	TGTGCCATCAGTGGCGGACAGGGAGAGACCCAGTACTTC	TRBD1	few	TRBJ2-5	TRBV10-3
CASSYRTTRGLLRSYNEQFF	TGTGCCAGCAGTTACCGCACGACCCGGGGGCTTCTACGATCCTACAATGAGCAGTTCTTC	NA	NA	TRBJ2-1	TRBV6-6
CASTPRAGAGPINEQFF	TGTGCCAGCACCCCCCGGGCGGGGGCGGGCCCAATAAATGAGCAGTTCTTC	NA	NA	TRBJ2-1	TRBV12-3/TRBV12-4
CASSPGIGGAKETQYF	TGTGCCAGCAGCCCAGGGATCGGGGGGGCGAAGGAGACCCAGTACTTC	TRBD2	NA	TRBJ2-5	TRBV11-2
CASSLVWGRARVDTQYF	TGTGCCAGCAGTTTAGTTTGGGGGAGGGCCCGGGTAGATACGCAGTATTTT	TRBD2	few	TRBJ2-3	TRBV12-3/TRBV12-4
CASSLRFTGELFF	TGTGCCAGCAGCTTAAGGTTTACCGGGGAGCTGTTTTTT	NA	NA	TRBJ2-2	TRBV7-2
CASSQVIARTNTGELFF	TGTGCCAGCAGCCAAGTGATAGCGAGAACGAACACCGGGGAGCTGTTTTTT	NA	NA	TRBJ2-2	TRBV14
CSARRGIGDTQYF	TGCAGTGCCAGAAGAGGGATCGGAGATACGCAGTATTTT	NA	NA	TRBJ2-3	TRBV20-1
CASSSGTSGITDTQYF	TGTGCCAGCAGCTCCGGGACTAGCGGAATCACAGATACGCAGTATTTT	TRBD2	many	TRBJ2-3	TRBV7-2
CASSLDLMKNTGELFF	TGTGCCAGCAGCTTGGATCTGATGAAGAACACCGGGGAGCTGTTTTTT	NA	NA	TRBJ2-2	TRBV5-4
CASSRGERTGNTIYF	TGTGCCAGCAGCAGGGGGGAGCGGACTGGAAACACCATATATTTT	NA	few	TRBJ1-3	TRBV7-9
CSARRLAGSSEQFF	TGCAGTGCTAGAAGGCTAGCGGGGAGTAGTGAGCAGTTCTTC	TRBD2	NA	TRBJ2-1	TRBV20-1
CASSLAGVSTEAFF	TGTGCCAGCAGCTTGGCAGGGGTCAGCACTGAAGCTTTCTTT	NA	few	TRBJ1-1	TRBV5-5
CASSQSSRTHQSIQYF	TGTGCCAGCAGCCAATCGTCTCGGACACACCAAAGCATTCAGTACTTC	NA	NA	TRBJ2-4	TRBV16
CASSPGLGAETQYF	TGTGCCAGCAGCCCTGGCTTGGGGGCAGAGACCCAGTACTTC	NA	NA	TRBJ2-5	TRBV7-2
CASRTSLSADTQYF	TGTGCCAGCAGGACTAGCCTCTCAGCAGATACGCAGTATTTT	TRBD2	NA	TRBJ2-3	TRBV6-1
CASRDLGTGGHHEQYF	TGTGCCAGCAGAGACCTCGGAACGGGAGGTCACCACGAGCAGTACTTC	TRBD2	NA	TRBJ2-7	TRBV6-2/TRBV6-3
CASSLAPNTEAFF	TGTGCCAGCAGCTTAGCGCCGAACACTGAAGCTTTCTTT	NA	many	TRBJ1-1	TRBV7-2
CATSSARGSYNEQFF	TGTGCCACTTCAAGTGCTCGGGGATCCTACAATGAGCAGTTCTTC	NA	few	TRBJ2-1	TRBV7-2
CASIKLAGVLGEQFF	TGTGCCAGCATCAAACTAGCGGGTGTATTGGGTGAGCAGTTCTTC	TRBD2	few	TRBJ2-1	TRBV6-2/TRBV6-3
CASSLLEGWASPLHF	TGTGCCAGCAGCTTGCTCGAGGGTTGGGCTTCACCCCTCCACTTT	NA	NA	TRBJ1-6	TRBV5-6
CASKLVLDTQYF	TGTGCCAGCAAACTAGTGCTAGATACGCAGTATTTT	NA	NA	TRBJ2-3	TRBV2
CSARGLAGGSYNEQFF	TGCAGTGCTAGAGGACTCGCGGGGGGGTCCTACAATGAGCAGTTCTTC	TRBD2	NA	TRBJ2-1	TRBV20-1
CASSAPRTGIVYGYTF	TGTGCCAGCAGTGCACCCCGGACAGGGATTGTGTATGGCTACACCTTC	TRBD1	few	TRBJ1-2	TRBV6-1
CASSRGQGAIYGYTF	TGTGCCAGCAGCCGGGGACAGGGGGCCATCTATGGCTACACCTTC	TRBD1	NA	TRBJ1-2	TRBV12-3/TRBV12-4